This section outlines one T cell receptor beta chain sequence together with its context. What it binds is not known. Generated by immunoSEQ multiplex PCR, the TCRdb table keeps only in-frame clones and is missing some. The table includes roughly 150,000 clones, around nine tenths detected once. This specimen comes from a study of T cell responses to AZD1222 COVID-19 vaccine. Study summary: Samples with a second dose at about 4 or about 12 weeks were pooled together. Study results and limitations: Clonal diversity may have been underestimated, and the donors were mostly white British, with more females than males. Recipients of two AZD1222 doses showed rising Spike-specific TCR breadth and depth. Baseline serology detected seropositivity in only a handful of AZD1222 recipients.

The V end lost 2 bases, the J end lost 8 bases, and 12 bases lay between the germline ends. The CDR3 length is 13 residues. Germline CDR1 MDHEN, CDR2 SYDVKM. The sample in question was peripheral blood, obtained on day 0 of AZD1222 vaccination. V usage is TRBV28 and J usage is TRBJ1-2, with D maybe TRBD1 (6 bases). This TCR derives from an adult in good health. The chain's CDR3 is CASSLNQGRGYTF. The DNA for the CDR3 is TGTGCCAGCAGTTTAAATCAGGGGAGGGGCTACACCTTC.